The 18 T cell receptor beta chains reported below all come from one sample, sequenced in a study of CD8+ T cells in alopecia areata. Sequencing used cDNA as its template, made by extracting RNA and reverse transcribing it. Libraries were prepared by immunoSEQ multiplex PCR; TCRdb keeps only in-frame clonotypes and omits some of them. The sample has approximately 130,000 clones; around 50% are singletons. The sequencing input was NKG2D-low CD8+ T cells sorted from blood. The receptors originated from a human donor with alopecia areata.

V gene TRBV30 combines with J gene TRBJ2-3; the D is unclear. V shed 4 bases and J shed 6 bases, with 14 bases lying between them. Germline CDR1 is GTSNPN and CDR2 is SVGIG (reference sequence). The CDR3 consists of 13 residues. In DNA, the CDR3 is TGTGCCTGGATACCGGATAGCCGGGATACGCAGTATTTT. This translates into CAWIPDSRDTQYF.

J is TRBJ1-1 and V is TRBV28, with no clear D. The CDR3 length is 13 residues. V lost 5 bases, J lost 0 bases, and 7 bases lay in between. Per the germline V gene, CDR1 is MDHEN and CDR2 is SYDVKM. The CDR3 region has the DNA TGTGCCAGCAGTCCGAGGGTGAACACTGAAGCTTTCTTT. Protein sequence: CASSPRVNTEAFF.

Only a few counts were recorded for this clone. The gene calls are TRBV29-1 and TRBJ2-5; D possibly corresponds to TRBD2 (6 bases). The CDR3 is 12 amino acids. The ends were cut back, 0 bases at V and 11 bases at J, with 13 bases in the middle. The V gene's germline CDR1 is SQVTM and CDR2 ANQGSEA. This CDR3 reads CSVEEEGWEQYF. DNA of the CDR3: TGCAGCGTTGAAGAGGAGGGCTGGGAGCAGTACTTC. The full variable domain, completed using reference TRBV29-1 and TRBJ2-5, is SAVISQKPSRDICQRGTSLTIQCQVDSQVTMMFWYRQQPGQSLTLIATANQGSEATYESGFVIDKFPISRPNLTFSTLTVSNMSPEDSSIYLCSVEEEGWEQYFGPGTRLLVL.

In this sample, this clone turned up once. The rearrangement uses TRBV4-1 and TRBJ1-1; the D is unclear. V gave up 6 bases and J gave up 1 base, with 6 bases separating them. Germline V gene sequence: CDR1 MGHRA, CDR2 YSYEKL. This CDR3 region has 12 residues. CDR3 region: CASSMGNTEAFF. The CDR3 DNA reads as TGCGCCAGCAGTATGGGGAACACTGAAGCTTTCTTT.

V gene TRBV30 combines with J gene TRBJ2-7, with 10 bases identical to TRBD1. The CDR3 has 14 amino acids. CDR1 and CDR2 (germline): GTSNPN, SVGIG (reference sequence). V was pared by 5 bases and J by 7 bases, with 11 bases of the junction left unmatched. The chain's CDR3 is CAWHPGTGVGEQYF. The CDR3 coding sequence is TGTGCCTGGCACCCCGGGACAGGGGTTGGGGAGCAGTACTTC.

This clone appeared once. The DNA of the CDR3 is TGCAGCGTGGAAACAGGGCAGGGTAATCAGCCCCAGCATTTT. Translation gives CSVETGQGNQPQHF. This rearrangement joins TRBV29-1 to TRBJ1-5; D is possibly TRBD1 (6 bases). The CDR3 runs to 14 residues. Germline CDR1 SQVTM, CDR2 ANQGSEA. Trimming pared 6 bases from V and 4 bases from J, leaving 16 bases between. The variable domain in full, with the rest retrieved from reference TRBV29-1 and TRBJ1-5, is SAVISQKPSRDICQRGTSLTIQCQVDSQVTMMFWYRQQPGQSLTLIATANQGSEATYESGFVIDKFPISRPNLTFSTLTVSNMSPEDSSIYLCSVETGQGNQPQHFGDGTRLSIL.

The V call is TRBV27, the J call TRBJ2-7; D may be TRBD2 (5 bases). V gave up 5 bases and J gave up 2 bases, with 16 bases separating them. The CDR3 extends over 15 amino acids. Germline CDR1 MNHEY, CDR2 SMNVEV (reference sequence). CDR3 loop: CASSPTLVPTYEQYF. The CDR3 DNA reads TGTGCCAGCAGTCCAACACTAGTTCCGACCTACGAGCAGTACTTC.

Only one count was recorded for this clone. This sequence joins TRBV13 and TRBJ2-5, with a weak D call TRBD1 (6 bases). Trimming pared 5 bases from V and 4 bases from J, leaving 11 bases between. CDR1 is PRHDT, CDR2 FYEKMQ, per germline (reference sequence). The CDR3 spans 13 residues. CDR3 amino acids: CASSPTGIETQYF. As DNA, the CDR3 is TGTGCCAGCAGCCCAACAGGGATAGAGACCCAGTACTTC.

V usage is TRBV5-1 and J usage is TRBJ2-7, with D uncertain. The CDR3 spans 13 residues. CDR1 is SGHRS and CDR2 is YFSETQ in the germline V gene. Trimming left V 0 bases short and J 2 bases short, with 6 bases between. Here the CDR3 DNA reads TGCGCCAGCAGCTTGGAAGGGCCCTACGAGCAGTACTTC. This encodes CASSLEGPYEQYF.

The chain has TRBV7-9 and TRBJ2-7; TRBD2 is a possible D gene (6 bases). Germline assignment: CDR1 SEHNR and CDR2 FQNEAQ (reference sequence). The CDR3 loop spans 16 amino acids. V dropped 0 bases and J dropped 3 bases, with 15 bases sitting between them. For the CDR3, the DNA is TGTGCCAGCAGCTTAGCTGCGGGGTCACTCAGCTACGAGCAGTACTTC. Protein sequence: CASSLAAGSLSYEQYF. The variable domain in full, with the rest retrieved from reference TRBV7-9 and TRBJ2-7, is DTGVSQNPRHKITKRGQNVTFRCDPISEHNRLYWYRQTLGQGPEFLTYFQNEAQLEKSRLLSDRFSAERPKGSFSTLEIQRTEQGDSAMYLCASSLAAGSLSYEQYFGPGTRLTVT.

This clone was picked up a small number of times. The V gene is TRBV9, the J gene TRBJ2-7; 7 bases are shared with TRBD1. The J segment lost 1 base and the V segment lost 0 bases, leaving 4 bases of the junction unmatched. Germline CDR1 SGDLS, CDR2 YYNGEE. The CDR3 spans 15 residues. As DNA, the CDR3 is TGTGCCAGCAGCGTAGATCTGGGACAGTCCTACGAGCAGTACTTC. Translation gives CASSVDLGQSYEQYF.

The genes are TRBV27 and TRBJ1-3; D possibly corresponds to TRBD1 (5 bases). Germline V lookup: CDR1 MNHEY, CDR2 SMNVEV (reference sequence). Trimming stripped 2 bases from V and 3 bases from J, with 8 bases between. The CDR3 totals 14 residues. CDR3 residues: CASSLRGSGNTIYF. Here the CDR3 DNA reads TGTGCCAGCAGTTTAAGGGGAAGTGGAAACACCATATATTTT.

The chain has TRBV28 and TRBJ2-5, with 11 bases lining up with TRBD1. V lost 5 bases, J lost 4 bases, and 6 bases stayed unmatched. The CDR3 runs 15 residues. CDR1 and CDR2 from the germline V gene are MDHEN and SYDVKM. The CDR3: CASSITGTGGETQYF. CDR3 nucleotides: TGTGCCAGCAGTATTACCGGGACAGGGGGAGAGACCCAGTACTTC.

V usage is TRBV18 and J usage is TRBJ2-7; 9 nucleotides line up with TRBD1. The CDR3 spans 15 residues. V lost 3 bases and J lost 3; bases outside the gene matches: 6. Germline-derived CDR1 and CDR2 are KGHSH and LQKENI. The CDR3 is CASSPTRDRVYEQYF. Here the CDR3 DNA reads TGTGCCAGCTCACCCACCCGGGACAGGGTCTACGAGCAGTACTTC.

This clone was detected only a few times. In DNA form, the CDR3 reads TGCAGCGCTCCAGATCAAACCTCCTACAATGAGCAGTTCTTC. It specifies CSAPDQTSYNEQFF. The V gene is TRBV29-1, the J gene TRBJ2-1; no clear D. CDR1 SQVTM and CDR2 ANQGSEA come from the germline V gene. The V end was cut by 7 bases, the J end by 0 bases, with 13 bases between. The CDR3 runs 14 residues.

The chain carries TRBV5-1 and TRBJ2-6; D call uncertain. CDR3 length: 16 residues. Germline V CDR1 and CDR2: SGHRS, YFSETQ. The V end was cut by 2 bases, the J end by 3 bases, with 12 bases between. The CDR3 nucleotides are TGCGCCAGCAGCTTCGACGGCCCATTTGGGGCCAACGTCCTGACTTTC. This codes for CASSFDGPFGANVLTF. The complete variable domain, with remaining parts taken from reference TRBV5-1 and TRBJ2-6, reads KAGVTQTPRYLIKTRGQQVTLSCSPISGHRSVSWYQQTPGQGLQFLFEYFSETQRNKGNFPGRFSGRQFSNSRSEMNVSTLELGDSALYLCASSFDGPFGANVLTFGAGSRLTVL.

The gene calls are TRBV5-1 and TRBJ2-3; D possibly corresponds to TRBD1 (6 bases). The germline V gene encodes CDR1 SGHRS and CDR2 YFSETQ. The CDR3 runs 14 residues. V shed 4 bases and J shed 1 base, with 10 bases lying between them. The CDR3 region is CASSLAGGTDTQYF. CDR3 coding DNA: TGCGCCAGCAGCCTGGCAGGGGGCACAGATACGCAGTATTTT. The full variable domain, with the rest looked up from reference TRBV5-1 and TRBJ2-3, is KAGVTQTPRYLIKTRGQQVTLSCSPISGHRSVSWYQQTPGQGLQFLFEYFSETQRNKGNFPGRFSGRQFSNSRSEMNVSTLELGDSALYLCASSLAGGTDTQYFGPGTRLTVL.

V usage is TRBV4-1 and J usage is TRBJ2-5, with unresolved D. Germline values: CDR1 MGHRA, CDR2 YSYEKL. Trimming cost V 2 bases and J 4 bases, with 11 bases left between them. The CDR3 has 14 amino acids. CDR3 nucleotides: TGCGCCAGCAGCCAATTTCGGGCAGCAGAGACCCAGTACTTC. Its translation: CASSQFRAAETQYF.